The clone carrying this TCR beta chain has only a few counts. Antigen unknown. The germline V gene encodes CDR1 SGHRS and CDR2 YFSETQ. The germline V and J ends were trimmed by 0 bases and 5 bases, with 11 bases remaining between them. This CDR3 has 14 amino acids. These data originate in a study of CD8 T cells in ankylosing spondylitis. Making the TCR beta libraries involved quantitative 5'-RACE with molecular barcodes. TCRdb called the 5' RACE reads again in MiXCR, with one record for every CDR3 protein. The sample lists about 340,000 distinct CDR3 sequences; about 15% were seen once. Study-wide results and limits: One TCR beta motif, made up of roughly 8 highly homologous variants, appeared characteristic of ankylosing spondylitis blood. The authors found the disease-linked clones to be CD8+ and relatively rare in peripheral blood. Some motif variants were previously reported in reactive arthritis synovial fluid and blood.

The chain recombines TRBV5-1 with TRBJ2-5, with D unresolved. The sample was blood, either unsorted or a sorted T cell fraction (not recorded which). The clonotype comes from a male donor with ankylosing spondylitis or in good health (not recorded which). CDR3 sequence: CASSLEMGGETQYF. The DNA for the CDR3 is TGCGCCAGCAGCTTGGAAATGGGTGGCGAGACCCAGTACTTC. The full variable domain, in which reference TRBV5-1 and TRBJ2-5 provide the parts outside the CDR3, is KAGVTQTPRYLIKTRGQQVTLSCSPISGHRSVSWYQQTPGQGLQFLFEYFSETQRNKGNFPGRFSGRQFSNSRSEMNVSTLELGDSALYLCASSLEMGGETQYFGPGTRLLVL.